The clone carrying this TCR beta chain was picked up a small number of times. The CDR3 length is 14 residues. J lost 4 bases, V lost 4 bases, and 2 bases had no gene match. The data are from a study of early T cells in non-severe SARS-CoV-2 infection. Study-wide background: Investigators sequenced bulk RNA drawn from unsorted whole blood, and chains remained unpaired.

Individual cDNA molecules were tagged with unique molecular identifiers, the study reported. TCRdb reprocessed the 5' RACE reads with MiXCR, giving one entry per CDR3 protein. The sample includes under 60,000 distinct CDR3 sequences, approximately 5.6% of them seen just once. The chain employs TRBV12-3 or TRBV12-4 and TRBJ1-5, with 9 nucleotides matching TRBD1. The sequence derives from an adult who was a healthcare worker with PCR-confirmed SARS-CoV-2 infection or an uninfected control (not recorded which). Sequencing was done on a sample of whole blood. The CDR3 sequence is CASSSGQGNQPQHF. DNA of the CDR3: TGTGCCAGCAGTTCCGGACAGGGGAATCAGCCCCAGCATTTT.